This T cell receptor beta chain came from a study of T cells in localized non-small cell lung cancer. Overall study findings and caveats: Only one tumor region went through sequencing, so heterogeneity may still be there. Uninvolved nearby lung showed the greatest T cell clonality, exceeding that found in tumor. In adjacent lung appeared a median about 57 of the top 100 tumor clones. In the blood, greater T cell density corresponded to longer overall survival.

The CDR3 is 16 amino acids. V lost 3 bases and J 1 base, leaving 16 bases between the germline ends. CDR1 is KGHSH and CDR2 is LQKENI in the germline V gene. This table comes from immunoSEQ multiplex PCR, and its TCRdb copy is limited to in-frame clones, with some not included. The sample carries approximately 14,000 clones, roughly 90% recorded once. On this clone: The antigen remains undetermined.

The sample here was peripheral blood mononuclear cells, taken before any cancer treatment. The chain joins TRBV18 to TRBJ2-7, with a possible D match to TRBD1 (5 bases). The receptor comes from a man aged 35 to 69 with stage III lung adenocarcinoma. The CDR3 bases are TGTGCCAGCTCACCCCCAGGCGCGCAGGGATCCTACGAGCAGTACTTC. This sequence encodes CASSPPGAQGSYEQYF.